This TCR beta chain was recovered during a study of T cell repertoires in cytomegalovirus infection. Study-wide context: Public signatures in TCR beta pointed to CMV infection and matching HLA type.

In regard to this clonotype: No antigen is known for it.

Study-wide points: The cumulative frequency of public TCR beta families identified carriers of CMV plus the relevant HLA. HLA-C-restricted CMV clonotypes gave the most frequent clonotype in two of eight donors.

TCRdb re-called the reads with MiXCR, one entry per CDR3 protein. Of some 350,000 distinct CDR3 sequences listed, 15% to 20% were seen once; the top ten hold approximately 8%. Germline-derived CDR1 and CDR2 are DFQATT and SNEGSKA (reference sequence). This CDR3 is built from 16 residues. The V segment lost 0 bases and the J segment 7 bases; nucleotides outside the gene matches: 6. The gene calls are TRBV20-1 and TRBJ2-1, with TRBD2 identical over 13 bases. What was sequenced was PBMCs. This receptor was identified in a human donor in good health (CMV status not recorded). Some clones in this sample may be carry-over from other donors' samples. The CDR3 reads CSARERTSGSLNEQFF. CDR3 nucleotide sequence: TGCAGTGCTAGAGAGCGGACTAGCGGGAGTCTTAATGAGCAGTTCTTC.